This entry lists 8 T cell receptor beta chains sequenced from one sample in a study of monozygotic twins with inflammatory bowel disease. TCRdb re-called the 5' RACE reads and shows each CDR3 protein once, DNA omitted. In total, the table holds fewer than 450,000 distinct CDR3 sequences. Sequenced sample: blood. Receptors originate from a human donor with ulcerative colitis or Crohn's disease, or a healthy co-twin of an affected twin (not recorded which).

This chain connects TRBV25-1 to TRBJ1-1. CDR3 size: 15 residues. The germline V gene encodes CDR1 MGHDK and CDR2 SYGVNS. The CDR3 is CASSEFNGVNTEAFF.

CDR3 sequence reads: CASSLPPGTQYF. The chain uses TRBV13 and TRBJ2-5; TCRdb lists TRBD1, though no DNA is available to test this call. Germline V gives CDR1 PRHDT, CDR2 FYEKMQ (reference sequence). The CDR3 sequence is 12 residues long.

This chain connects TRBV20-1 to TRBJ1-2; TCRdb reports TRBD1, a call that lacks DNA to check it against. This CDR3 spans 15 amino acids. CDR1 and CDR2 (germline): DFQATT, SNEGSKA (reference sequence). The CDR3 region is CSARGGEVLNYGYTF.

The chain employs TRBV4-3 and TRBJ2-7; TCRdb reports TRBD1, a call that lacks DNA to check it against. Germline-derived CDR1 and CDR2 are LGHNA and YSLEER. The CDR3 is 14 residues long. The CDR3 spells CASSQDNRAYEQYF.

The rearrangement links TRBV10-3 to TRBJ2-7; the D call of TRBD1 rests on TCRdb alone, since no DNA is present to check it. This CDR3 is 14 amino acids long. Germline CDR1 ENHRY, CDR2 SYGVKD. The CDR3 sequence: CAISAGQISYEQYF.

The CDR3 region is CASSLGGAWGEQFF. This chain links TRBV7-2 with TRBJ2-1; the TRBD1 assignment by TCRdb is unverifiable without DNA. CDR3 size: 14 residues. The germline gives CDR1 SGHTA, CDR2 FQGNSA.

The chain has TRBV28 and TRBJ1-6; the TCRdb D gene call, TRBD1, has no DNA to confirm it. The germline gives CDR1 MDHEN, CDR2 SYDVKM. CDR3 length: 14 residues. CDR3 sequence reads: CASLPGQGTSPLHF.

V gene TRBV12-3 or TRBV12-4 combines with J gene TRBJ1-4; TCRdb picks TRBD1, but there is no DNA to check that call. The CDR3 spans 14 residues. The CDR3 spells CASSFRGGGEKLFF.